This T cell receptor beta chain derives from a study of blood T cells in healthy people across ages. Findings of the study overall: More naive CD4+ cells and higher diversity were found in long-lived than in aged donors.

A second PCR of 7 to 11 cycles used a sample-barcoded 5' primer and a J-beta primer mix. A 12-random-nucleotide template-switch adaptor tagged each cDNA molecule. MiXCR, applied by TCRdb to the 5' RACE reads, yields one record per CDR3 protein. The table includes about 1.1 million distinct CDR3 sequences, under 40% detected once. The CDR3 sequence is 14 residues long. A remark on this clonotype: Its specificity is not known.

The sample, around 9.9 milliliters of peripheral blood, was drawn from each donor. The material sequenced was blood. The chain joins TRBV12-3 or TRBV12-4 to TRBJ2-5; possibly TRBD1 for D (6 bases). Near its end, the DNA agrees better with TRBJ2-7, so the J call may be wrong. The TCR originated in a man aged 18 to 29 in good health. The CDR3 DNA follows: TGTGCCAGCAGCCGTAATACAGGGAACGACGAGCAGTACTTC. Its translation: CASSRNTGNDEQYF.